These 23 T cell receptor beta chains were all obtained from the same sample, sequenced in a study of early T cells in non-severe SARS-CoV-2 infection (dated by TCRdb to the early 2020s). The protocol used for the library was 5' RACE. These reads were obtained on a NextSeq 500. TCRdb reworked the public reads: Q25 trimming with fastp, MiXCR clone assembly, productive beta chains retained. Duplicate CDR3 protein sequences are folded into a single record with the most common DNA and genes. The sample table holds over 85,000 distinct CDR3 sequences, of which over 9.5% were seen once. The top ten clones comprise around 3.7% of the sample. Source: whole blood, taken at baseline. Source of these receptors: an adult who was a healthcare worker with PCR-confirmed SARS-CoV-2 infection or an uninfected control (not recorded which).

V is TRBV20-1 and J is TRBJ2-7; TRBD1 matches 7 bases. The CDR3 is 12 residues long. V dropped 2 bases and J dropped 6; count of bases not matched to a gene: 4. Germline CDR1 is DFQATT and CDR2 is SNEGSKA (reference sequence). The CDR3 loop reads CSARFTGVEQYF. The CDR3 DNA is TGCAGTGCTAGATTCACAGGGGTCGAGCAGTACTTC.

V and J are TRBV6-2 or TRBV6-3 and TRBJ2-1; TRBD2 aligns across 8 bases. This CDR3 has 14 residues. The germline gives CDR1 MNHEY, CDR2 SVGEGT. Unmatched junction bases numbered 7, after V lost 0 bases and J lost 12 bases. The CDR3 sequence: CASSYSPSGLPQFF. The CDR3 DNA sequence: TGTGCCAGCAGTTACTCGCCTAGCGGGCTACCGCAGTTCTTC.

DNA of the CDR3: TGTGCCAGTAGTAACAGACTAGCGGGAGGGCCCGATACGCAGTATTTT. Its protein product is CASSNRLAGGPDTQYF. This chain uses TRBV19 with TRBJ2-3; the match to TRBD2 covers 14 bases. The CDR3 sequence is 16 residues long. The V gene's germline CDR1 is LNHDA and CDR2 SQIVND (reference sequence). V was pared by 4 bases and J by 6 bases, with 6 bases of the junction left unmatched.

The chain couples TRBV7-9 to TRBJ2-1, with 15 bases lining up with TRBD2. This CDR3 comprises 19 residues. V dropped 4 bases and J dropped 2; count of bases not matched to a gene: 9. Germline V gene lookup returns CDR1 SEHNR and CDR2 FQNEAQ (reference sequence). The DNA for the CDR3 is TGTGCCAGCAGCTCCGGACTAGCGGGAGGGCCGCTGCCCTACAATGAGCAGTTCTTC. Protein product: CASSSGLAGGPLPYNEQFF.

This clonotype came up a few times. The chain links TRBV27 to TRBJ1-6, with 10 bases aligning to TRBD1. The CDR3 has 19 amino acids. Trimming took 4 bases from V and 0 from J; bases not matched to a gene: 9. In germline, CDR1 is MNHEY, CDR2 SMNVEV (reference sequence). In DNA form, the CDR3 reads TGTGCCAGCAGTTATAGGGACAGGGGTCCTAGCTCCTATAATTCACCCCTCCACTTT. Its translation is CASSYRDRGPSSYNSPLHF.

This clonotype appeared many times. This chain connects TRBV7-9 to TRBJ1-2, with a possible D match to TRBD1 (6 bases). Germline values: CDR1 SEHNR, CDR2 FQNEAQ (reference sequence). V gave up 2 bases and J gave up 7 bases, with 11 bases separating them. The CDR3 consists of 13 residues. CDR3 amino acids: CASSLNRAGGYTF. Written as DNA, the CDR3 is TGTGCCAGCAGCTTAAACAGGGCGGGTGGCTACACCTTC.

V is TRBV11-2 and J is TRBJ2-3; TRBD1 matches 9 bases. The CDR3 has 16 amino acids. The germline CDR1 and CDR2 sequences are SGHAT and FQNNGV. Trimming cost V 4 bases and J 1 base; bases outside gene matches: 6. The CDR3 protein is CASSWGTGTGTDTQYF. Written as DNA, the CDR3 is TGTGCCAGCAGCTGGGGGACAGGGACGGGCACAGATACGCAGTATTTT.

In its sample, this clonotype was seen many times. CDR3 residues: CASSLRGGQYNEQFF. The CDR3 DNA reads TGTGCCAGCAGCTTACGCGGGGGGCAATACAATGAGCAGTTCTTC. The V gene is TRBV7-2, the J gene TRBJ2-1, with TRBD2 matching over 8 bases. This CDR3 has 15 residues. Germline V gives CDR1 SGHTA, CDR2 FQGNSA. Trimming took 2 bases from V and 4 from J; bases not matched to a gene: 4.

The V call is TRBV5-1, the J call TRBJ2-2; D gene unclear. The length of the CDR3 is 14 residues. CDR1 and CDR2 (germline): SGHRS, YFSETQ. Trimming removed 5 bases at V and 3 bases at J, with 11 bases between. This chain's CDR3 is CASRLYLDTGELFF. The CDR3 DNA sequence: TGCGCCAGCAGACTTTATCTAGACACCGGGGAGCTGTTTTTT.

The rearrangement joins TRBV5-1 to TRBJ1-2; D not certain. The germline V gene encodes CDR1 SGHRS and CDR2 YFSETQ. CDR3 length: 14 amino acids. Trimming took 4 bases from V and 8 from J, leaving 18 bases between them. CDR3 DNA sequence: TGCGCCAGCAGCCATTATCGGGAGCCGACGGGCTACACCTTC. This encodes CASSHYREPTGYTF.

The chain is built from TRBV6-1 and TRBJ1-1, with a possible D match to TRBD1 (6 bases). Trimming left V 0 bases short and J 11 bases short, with 19 bases between. CDR1 is MNHNS, CDR2 SASEGT, per germline. The CDR3 is 15 residues long. DNA for the CDR3: TGTGCCAGCAGTGAAGCGAGGTGGGGGGCCGTACCGGCTTTCTTT. The encoded protein is CASSEARWGAVPAFF.

This clonotype showed up just a few times. As DNA, the CDR3 is TGTGCCATCAGGAGGGAGGGGCTTGGGACAGATACGCAGTATTTT. Encoded protein: CAIRREGLGTDTQYF. V usage is TRBV10-3 and J usage is TRBJ2-3; 7 bases are a match to TRBD2. V was clipped by 6 bases and J by 3 bases; unmatched bases: 9. The CDR3 runs to 15 residues. CDR1 is ENHRY and CDR2 is SYGVKD in the germline V gene.

This sequence joins TRBV6-2 or TRBV6-3 and TRBJ2-7; no definite D call. The CDR3 spans 17 residues. CDR1 is MNHEY, CDR2 SVGEGT, per germline. Trimming cost V 6 bases and J 0 bases, with 21 bases left between them. In DNA, the CDR3 is TGTGCCAGCAGGGCTCTAGTCAGCGTTGCTTTCTCCTACGAGCAGTACTTC. As protein: CASRALVSVAFSYEQYF.

This clonotype has more than one count but fewer than ten. V and J are TRBV2 and TRBJ1-1, with D tentatively TRBD1 (6 bases). The germline V gene encodes CDR1 SNHLY and CDR2 FYNNEI. V dropped 4 bases and J dropped 3 bases, with 15 bases sitting between them. This CDR3 contains 15 residues. CDR3 region: CASSGPLQGYTEAFF. CDR3 DNA sequence: TGTGCCAGCAGTGGGCCTTTACAGGGTTACACTGAAGCTTTCTTT.

The chain links TRBV28 to TRBJ1-1, with D tentatively TRBD1 (5 bases). CDR3 length equals 14 residues. Trimming cost V 2 bases and J 6 bases, with 13 bases left between them. The germline V gene encodes CDR1 MDHEN and CDR2 SYDVKM. Written as DNA, the CDR3 is TGTGCCAGCAGTTTAGTGAGGGGCGCGGCTGAAGCTTTCTTT. This gives the protein CASSLVRGAAEAFF.

The J gene is TRBJ2-3, the V gene TRBV7-3; maybe TRBD2 (6 bases). Germline CDR1 reads SGHTA; CDR2 reads FQGTGA. Trimming pared 5 bases from V and 0 bases from J, leaving 12 bases between. The CDR3 extends over 15 amino acids. The CDR3 DNA reads as TGTGCCAGCAGCGTCAGGCGGGGTAGCACAGATACGCAGTATTTT. This sequence encodes CASSVRRGSTDTQYF.

On this clonotype: The CDR3 ends on some other residue instead of the conserved phenylalanine or tryptophan, so this is likely a read error. This sequence joins TRBV7-6 and TRBJ2-1, with D unclear. CDR1 and CDR2 from the germline V gene are SGHVS and FNYEAQ. The V and J ends lost 0 bases and 8 bases respectively, with 8 bases between them. The CDR3 has 13 amino acids. Here the CDR3 DNA reads TGTGCCAGCAGCTTAGCGTTAAGTTATGAGCAGTTCTCC. Its translation is CASSLALSYEQFS.

Note on this clonotype: A much larger clone differs from this one at a single base, so this may be a read error. CDR3 in DNA: TGTGCCAGCAGTTTACGGGGGTTAAACACTGAAGCTTTCTTT. This sequence encodes CASSLRGLNTEAFF. V and J are TRBV12-3 or TRBV12-4 and TRBJ1-1, with D possibly TRBD1 on 5 matching bases. Trimming cost V 2 bases and J 2 bases, with 9 bases left between them. This CDR3 is built from 14 residues.

The rearrangement links TRBV7-3 to TRBJ2-5; perhaps TRBD1 as D (5 bases). Germline CDR1 and CDR2: SGHTA and FQGTGA. V was shortened by 2 bases and J by 6 bases, with 10 bases between the two germline ends. This CDR3 is built from 13 residues. CDR3 protein: CASSLGAIQTQYF. For the CDR3, the DNA is TGTGCCAGCAGCTTAGGGGCGATCCAGACCCAGTACTTC.

The chain links TRBV9 to TRBJ1-1; a possible D gene is TRBD1 (6 bases). This CDR3 is built from 14 residues. The germline gives CDR1 SGDLS, CDR2 YYNGEE. The germline V and J ends were trimmed by 0 bases and 2 bases, with 8 bases remaining between them. CDR3 in amino acids: CASSVGTVNTEAFF. For the CDR3, the DNA is TGTGCCAGCAGCGTAGGGACAGTCAACACTGAAGCTTTCTTT.

This clonotype was recorded many times. The gene calls are TRBV29-1 and TRBJ1-1; D not resolved. V was pared by 2 bases and J by 3 bases, with 7 bases between. CDR3 length: 12 residues. Germline loops: CDR1 SQVTM, CDR2 ANQGSEA. This chain's CDR3 is CSVEFPYTEAFF. CDR3 nucleotide sequence: TGCAGCGTTGAATTCCCCTACACTGAAGCTTTCTTT.

This sequence joins TRBV7-9 and TRBJ2-1, with no clear D. Germline CDR1 and CDR2: SEHNR and FQNEAQ (reference sequence). The CDR3 covers 12 residues. Trimming took off 6 bases at V and 10 bases at J, with 13 bases between the two ends. In nucleotides, the CDR3 is TGTGCCAGCAGGGACGACGGCCGAGAGCAGTTCTTC. Protein sequence: CASRDDGREQFF. Full variable domain (remainder filled in from reference TRBV7-9 and TRBJ2-1): DTGVSQNPRHKITKRGQNVTFRCDPISEHNRLYWYRQTLGQGPEFLTYFQNEAQLEKSRLLSDRFSAERPKGSFSTLEIQRTEQGDSAMYLCASRDDGREQFFGPGTRLTVL.

Turning to this clonotype: The junction differs from germline at one of its ends, possibly a read error. The rearrangement uses TRBV6-1 and TRBJ1-5; D gene ambiguous. Germline V CDR1 and CDR2: MNHNS, SASEGT. This CDR3 spans 14 amino acids. The CDR3 nucleotides read TGTGCCAGCAAAGCGGGCCATGGGAATCAGCACCAGCATTTT. It specifies CASKAGHGNQHQHF.